Presented here are 18 T cell receptor beta chains from one specimen sequenced in a study of B cell selection in AIRE deficiency. Repertoires were generated with immunoSEQ multiplex PCR, while TCRdb's copy carries only in-frame clones and drops some. The sample has 18,000 or so clones, 85% to 95% seen once. Regulatory T cells were sorted as CD4+CD25hiCD127low/negative cells. Sequenced input: CD4+CD25+ Tregs sorted from PBMCs. Receptors were obtained from a human donor in good health.

The V gene is TRBV28, the J gene TRBJ2-7, with TRBD2 as a possible D gene (5 bases). Looked up from germline, CDR1 is MDHEN and CDR2 is SYDVKM. The V end lost 5 bases, the J end lost 4 bases, and 21 bases lay between the germline ends. This CDR3 is 16 amino acids long. CDR3 nucleotide sequence: TGTGCCAGCAGTCCCCCCACCCTTAGCACGGGGTACGAGCAGTACTTC. The encoded protein is CASSPPTLSTGYEQYF.

The chain links TRBV27 to TRBJ2-4; D gene uncertain. The V end was cut by 2 bases, the J end by 6 bases, with 5 bases between. The V gene's germline CDR1 is MNHEY and CDR2 SMNVEV (reference sequence). The CDR3 is made up of 12 amino acids. The CDR3 sequence is CASSLNGNIQYF. CDR3 sequence (DNA): TGTGCCAGCAGTTTAAATGGAAACATTCAGTACTTC.

The chain couples TRBV28 to TRBJ1-2; no firm D call. V lost 3 bases and J lost 0, with 5 bases in between. Germline loops: CDR1 MDHEN, CDR2 SYDVKM. This CDR3 region has 13 residues. The CDR3 nucleotides are TGTGCCAGCAGTTTGCGAGCTAACTATGGCTACACCTTC. It yields the protein CASSLRANYGYTF.

The chain joins TRBV10-3 to TRBJ2-3, with 13 bases fitting TRBD2. J gave up 2 bases and V 2 bases, and 7 bases lay outside the gene matches. The CDR3 extends over 18 amino acids. The germline gives CDR1 ENHRY, CDR2 SYGVKD. In DNA, the CDR3 is TGTGCCATCAGTGAGCCCCCGGGACTAGCGGGATCCACAGATACGCAGTATTTT. Translating gives CAISEPPGLAGSTDTQYF.

The chain uses TRBV25-1 and TRBJ1-1, with D unclear. Trimming shortened V by 6 bases and J by 0 bases, and 5 bases separated the two germline ends. The CDR3 sequence is 12 residues long. The V gene's germline CDR1 is MGHDK and CDR2 SYGVNS. The CDR3: CASRGMNTEAFF. CDR3 DNA sequence: TGTGCCAGCAGGGGCATGAACACTGAAGCTTTCTTT.

The chain carries TRBV6-6 and TRBJ2-2, with a tentative D call TRBD2 (6 bases). The CDR3 consists of 13 residues. Trimming shortened V by 7 bases and J by 7 bases, and 13 bases separated the two germline ends. The germline CDR1 and CDR2 sequences are MNHNY and SVGAGI (reference sequence). CDR3 protein: CASTELSGGELFF. Written as DNA, the CDR3 is TGTGCCAGCACGGAACTTAGCGGCGGGGAGCTGTTTTTT.

This chain links TRBV11-1 with TRBJ2-7; 7 positions match TRBD2. The CDR3 covers 15 residues. CDR1 SGHAT and CDR2 FQDESV come from the germline V gene (reference sequence). Trimming took 5 bases from V and 4 from J; bases not matched to a gene: 11. The CDR3 reads CASSPGAGTTYEQYF. The CDR3 coding sequence is TGTGCCAGCAGCCCCGGCGCAGGGACTACTTACGAGCAGTACTTC.

In its sample, this clone was seen a few times. The chain links TRBV28 to TRBJ1-1; D unclear. This CDR3 comprises 16 residues. Trimming cost V 5 bases and J 0 bases, with 16 bases left between them. Germline CDR1 is MDHEN and CDR2 is SYDVKM. CDR3: CASSPEAGTMNTEAFF. The CDR3 nucleotides are TGTGCCAGCAGTCCAGAGGCCGGTACAATGAACACTGAAGCTTTCTTT.

The gene calls are TRBV6-6 and TRBJ2-1, with TRBD1 matching over 8 bases. V lost 6 bases to trimming and J lost 9 bases; unmatched junction nucleotides: 16. CDR3 length: 16 residues. CDR1 and CDR2 (germline): MNHNY, SVGAGI (reference sequence). CDR3 in DNA: TGTGCCAGCAGGCCCCCCCCAGGGGGCAGGCGGGGTGAGCAGTTCTTC. It translates to CASRPPPGGRRGEQFF.

This clone was observed a single time. This chain uses TRBV30 with TRBJ1-1; TRBD1 aligns across 9 bases. The trim removed 0 bases at V and 3 bases at J, leaving 8 bases unmatched. In germline, CDR1 is GTSNPN, CDR2 SVGIG (reference sequence). The CDR3 runs 16 residues. In nucleotides, the CDR3 is TGTGCCTGGAGTGTACCGGACAGGGGACGGTACACTGAAGCTTTCTTT. Residues: CAWSVPDRGRYTEAFF.

This chain connects TRBV6-5 to TRBJ1-5, with D hard to call. Germline values: CDR1 MNHEY, CDR2 SVGAGI. V was clipped by 3 bases and J by 3 bases, with 6 bases between them. The CDR3 is 13 amino acids. As DNA, the CDR3 is TGTGCCAGCAGTTATGCCTACAATCAGCCCCAGCATTTT. Translating gives CASSYAYNQPQHF.

V is TRBV5-1 and J is TRBJ2-5; no clear D gene. In germline, CDR1 is SGHRS, CDR2 YFSETQ. Trimming stripped 0 bases from V and 5 bases from J, with 5 bases between. CDR3 size: 12 residues. This CDR3 reads CASSLVMETQYF. The CDR3 coding sequence is TGCGCCAGCAGCTTGGTGATGGAGACCCAGTACTTC.

J is TRBJ2-1 and V is TRBV11-3; D gene uncertain. Trimming pared 5 bases from V and 2 bases from J, leaving 7 bases between. This CDR3 contains 13 residues. Germline lookup yields CDR1 SGHNT and CDR2 YENEEA. CDR3: CASSRRAYNEQFF. The CDR3 coding sequence is TGTGCCAGCAGCCGACGGGCCTACAATGAGCAGTTCTTC.

Notes on this clone: The same CDR3 arises from other DNA sequences in this sample as well. Here the CDR3 DNA reads TGTGCCAGCAGCGTAGCCTCAGATACGCAGTATTTT. This sequence encodes CASSVASDTQYF. This sequence joins TRBV9 and TRBJ2-3; no reliable D call. Trimming stripped 0 bases from V and 4 bases from J, with 3 bases between. Germline V gene data show CDR1 as SGDLS and CDR2 as YYNGEE. The CDR3 consists of 12 residues.

The V and J genes are TRBV7-2 and TRBJ2-3; 8 bases map to TRBD2. Trimming took 6 bases from V and 6 from J; bases not matched to a gene: 5. From germline, CDR1 is SGHTA and CDR2 FQGNSA. The CDR3 has 13 amino acids. CDR3 sequence: CASRQAGVDTQYF. The CDR3 DNA follows: TGTGCCAGCAGACAAGCGGGAGTGGATACGCAGTATTTT.

This rearrangement joins TRBV28 to TRBJ2-3; D not certain. The CDR3 has 14 amino acids. The germline V and J ends were trimmed by 2 bases and 0 bases, with 6 bases remaining between them. Germline values: CDR1 MDHEN, CDR2 SYDVKM. The CDR3 is CASSLVGSTDTQYF. The CDR3 region has the DNA TGTGCCAGCAGTTTAGTGGGTAGCACAGATACGCAGTATTTT.

The genes are TRBV18 and TRBJ2-7; 11 bases are a match to TRBD2. The CDR3 extends over 14 amino acids. The V segment lost 3 bases and the J segment 5 bases; nucleotides outside the gene matches: 3. Germline assignment: CDR1 KGHSH and CDR2 LQKENI. The CDR3 protein is CASSPTSGKNEQYF. The CDR3 DNA reads as TGTGCCAGCTCACCGACTAGCGGGAAGAACGAGCAGTACTTC. The full variable domain, rest sourced from reference TRBV18 and TRBJ2-7, is NAGVMQNPRHLVRRRGQEARLRCSPMKGHSHVYWYRQLPEEGLKFMVYLQKENIIDESGMPKERFSAEFPKEGPSILRIQQVVRGDSAAYFCASSPTSGKNEQYFGPGTRLTVT.

CDR3 nucleotides: TGCGCCAGCAGCACAGGACTAGCGGGAGGGAAGGGCGATGAGCAGTTCTTC. This encodes CASSTGLAGGKGDEQFF. This chain joins TRBV5-1 and TRBJ2-1, with TRBD2 identical over 15 bases. This CDR3 spans 17 amino acids. The germline gives CDR1 SGHRS, CDR2 YFSETQ. Trimming at V came to 4 bases and at J to 8 bases, leaving 10 bases not matched to a gene. The full variable domain, completed using reference TRBV5-1 and TRBJ2-1, is KAGVTQTPRYLIKTRGQQVTLSCSPISGHRSVSWYQQTPGQGLQFLFEYFSETQRNKGNFPGRFSGRQFSNSRSEMNVSTLELGDSALYLCASSTGLAGGKGDEQFFGPGTRLTVL.